This T cell receptor beta chain derives from a study of identifying expanded T cells in peripheral blood. This clone is deemed medium-sized. Germline CDR1 and CDR2: SGHAT and FQDESV (reference sequence). The CDR3 is made up of 15 amino acids. Trimming stripped 2 bases from V and 6 bases from J, with 14 bases between. Some clones are missing from TCRdb's copy, which holds only in-frame ones; the method was immunoSEQ multiplex PCR. The sample contains approximately 130,000 clones, 75% to 90% of which appear only once. The sample taken for sequencing was blood. The chain couples TRBV11-1 to TRBJ2-1, with D possibly being TRBD2 (5 bases). This TCR derives from a person between 18 and 75 years old in good health. Written as DNA, the CDR3 is TGTGCCAGCAGCTTAATCAGCGGCTTACTCAATGAGCAGTTCTTC. As protein: CASSLISGLLNEQFF.